In this sample, the clone carrying this T cell receptor (beta chain) turned up a few times. What it recognizes is unknown. The sequenced template was cDNA made from the entire isolated RNA. TCRdb's table, derived via immunoSEQ multiplex PCR, lists solely in-frame clones and lacks some. The data contain about 340,000 clones, 9.3% of them singletons. Purities over 98% were achieved in all sorted populations. This entry comes from a study of beta chain features in type 1 diabetes. General study findings and limits: People with Type 1 diabetes carried modestly yet significantly shorter TCRB CDR3s in all four CD4+ subsets. Using cDNA template may skew counts toward highly expressing activated cells.

V gave up 3 bases and J gave up 1 base, with 9 bases separating them. CDR3 length equals 13 residues. Germline-derived CDR1 and CDR2 are GTSNPN and SVGIG (reference sequence). The source material was central memory CD4+ T cells from blood. This clonotype originated in a young man with type 1 diabetes. The chain is built from TRBV30 and TRBJ1-1; no clear D gene. The CDR3 region is CAWRIRANTEAFF. The CDR3 nucleotides read TGTGCCTGGAGAATAAGGGCGAACACTGAAGCTTTCTTT.